These 3 T cell receptor beta chains originate from one sample sequenced in a study of blood T cell repertoires in COVID-19. Repertoires were generated with immunoSEQ multiplex PCR, while TCRdb's copy carries only in-frame clones and drops some. The sample includes 110,000 to 150,000 clones, 70% to 85% of them seen just once. Sequencing used PBMCs or T cells enriched from blood (not recorded which). These receptors were obtained from a woman under 30 who had been exposed to COVID-19.

The gene calls are TRBV28 and TRBJ1-1, with unresolved D. V was shortened by 3 bases and J by 0 bases, with 11 bases between the two germline ends. The CDR3 is made up of 15 amino acids. Germline CDR1 and CDR2: MDHEN and SYDVKM. CDR3 nucleotides: TGTGCCAGCAGTTTTCAGTCAGAATTGAACACTGAAGCTTTCTTT. Its protein is CASSFQSELNTEAFF.

This chain uses TRBV28 with TRBJ1-1; D might be TRBD1 (5 bases). The V end was cut by 5 bases, the J end by 8 bases, with 12 bases between. Germline values: CDR1 MDHEN, CDR2 SYDVKM. This CDR3 spans 12 amino acids. CDR3 loop: CASSDYRSEAFF. Here the CDR3 DNA reads TGTGCCAGCAGTGATTACAGGTCGGAAGCTTTCTTT.

The V gene is TRBV3-1 (or the pseudogene TRBV3-2), the J gene TRBJ1-2; D is possibly TRBD1 (6 bases). CDR3 length equals 12 residues. Trimming removed 4 bases at V and 6 bases at J, with 9 bases between. The germline CDR1 and CDR2 sequences are LGHDT and YNNKEL (reference sequence). In nucleotides, the CDR3 is TGTGCCAGCAGCCTGGGACACAATGGCTACACCTTC. It encodes CASSLGHNGYTF.